This T cell receptor beta chain emerged from a study of prognosis after radiotherapy for stage I lung cancer. About the research overall: Medical inoperability applied to all of the non-small cell lung cancer patients. Development of distant metastases after radiotherapy was seen in a handful of patients at a median of approximately 7 months, with no significant progression in about 15.

This clonotype was counted ten times or more. This CDR3 has 13 amino acids. Germline loops: CDR1 SGHTA, CDR2 FQGTGA. Trimming left V 5 bases short and J 1 base short, with 8 bases between. From genomic DNA, TCR beta CDR3 was amplified by two-round multiplex PCR. Used in first-round PCR were primers specific to each TRBV and TRBJ gene. MiXCR was run by TCRdb on the multiplex PCR reads, yielding one entry per CDR3 protein. The sample carries around 20,000 distinct CDR3 sequences, around 45% recorded once. The clonotype originates from a donor at least 50 years old with non-small cell lung cancer. This specimen consisted of PBMCs, obtained before or after stereotactic body radiation therapy (not recorded which). The chain has TRBV7-3 and TRBJ1-1; no reliable D call. Here the CDR3 reads CASSTDPNTEAFF. Here the CDR3 DNA reads TGTGCCAGCAGCACGGATCCGAACACTGAAGCTTTCTTT.